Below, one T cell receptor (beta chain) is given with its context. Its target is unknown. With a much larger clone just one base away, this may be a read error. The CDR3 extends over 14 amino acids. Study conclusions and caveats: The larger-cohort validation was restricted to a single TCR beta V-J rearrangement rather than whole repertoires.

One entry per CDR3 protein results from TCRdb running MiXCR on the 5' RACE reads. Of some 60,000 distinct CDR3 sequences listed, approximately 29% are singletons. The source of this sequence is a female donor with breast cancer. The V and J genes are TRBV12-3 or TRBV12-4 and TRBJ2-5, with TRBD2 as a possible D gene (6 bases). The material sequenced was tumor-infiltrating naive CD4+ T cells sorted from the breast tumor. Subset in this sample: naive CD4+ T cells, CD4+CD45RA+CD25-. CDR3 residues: CASSLPTSQEAQYF. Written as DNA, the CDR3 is TGTGCCAGCAGTTTGCCTACTAGCCAAGAGGCCCAGTACTTC.